Presented here are 8 T cell receptor beta chains from one specimen sequenced in a study of blood T cell repertoires in COVID-19. Profiling relied on immunoSEQ multiplex PCR, and the TCRdb table lists in-frame clones only, not all of them. The table lists 200,000 to 250,000 clones, roughly 80% of them singletons. Sequences were obtained from PBMCs or T cells enriched from blood (not recorded which). The receptors were gathered from a man in his fifties or sixties who had recovered from COVID-19.

This clone was detected many times. V is TRBV2 and J is TRBJ2-7; 9 bases match TRBD1. The ends lost 3 bases at V and 0 bases at J; junction bases unmatched: 6. The CDR3 is made up of 16 amino acids. CDR1 is SNHLY, CDR2 FYNNEI, per germline. For the CDR3, the DNA is TGTGCCAGCAGTGACCCGGGACAGGGCCTCTCCTACGAGCAGTACTTC. As protein: CASSDPGQGLSYEQYF.

This chain uses TRBV19 with TRBJ2-2; 8 bases line up with TRBD1. The CDR3 covers 14 residues. The ends lost 5 bases at V and 7 bases at J; junction bases unmatched: 6. Looked up from germline, CDR1 is LNHDA and CDR2 is SQIVND (reference sequence). In DNA, the CDR3 is TGTGCCAGTAGTCAAGAAACAGGGGGCGGGGAGCTGTTTTTT. Translating it yields CASSQETGGGELFF.

The CDR3 is CASSLDGGRGNTIYF. For the CDR3, the DNA is TGTGCCAGCAGCTTGGACGGGGGAAGAGGAAACACCATATATTTT. This chain uses TRBV11-3 with TRBJ1-3; the D gene is possibly TRBD1 (5 bases). Trimming cost V 3 bases and J 4 bases, with 13 bases left between them. CDR1 is SGHNT and CDR2 is YENEEA in the germline V gene. This CDR3 contains 15 residues.

V is TRBV30 and J is TRBJ2-7, with TRBD1 matching 7 bases. The germline CDR1 and CDR2 sequences are GTSNPN and SVGIG (reference sequence). Trimming took 8 bases from V and 0 from J; bases not matched to a gene: 7. The CDR3 is 13 amino acids. The CDR3 loop reads CAQQGSSSYEQYF. CDR3 nucleotides: TGTGCCCAACAGGGGTCAAGCTCCTACGAGCAGTACTTC.

The rearrangement joins TRBV5-6 to TRBJ2-7; 9 bases align to TRBD1. Losses at the gene ends were 4 bases for V and 4 bases for J; bases not matched to a gene: 9. CDR3 length: 15 residues. Germline V CDR1 and CDR2: SGHDT, YYEEEE. The CDR3 nucleotides are TGTGCCAGCAGCGTGACCGGGACAGGGTTTTACGAGCAGTACTTC. Protein: CASSVTGTGFYEQYF. Full variable domain (outside the CDR3, taken from reference TRBV5-6 and TRBJ2-7): DAGVTQSPTHLIKTRGQQVTLRCSPKSGHDTVSWYQQALGQGPQFIFQYYEEEERQRGNFPDRFSGHQFPNYSSELNVNALLLGDSALYLCASSVTGTGFYEQYFGPGTRLTVT.

The V and J genes are TRBV6-6 and TRBJ1-2, with TRBD1 matching over 8 bases. V lost 6 bases, J lost 6 bases, and 6 bases stayed unmatched. CDR3 length: 13 amino acids. Germline CDR1 reads MNHNY; CDR2 reads SVGAGI (reference sequence). The CDR3 DNA follows: TGTGCCAGCAGACTGGACAGGGATCATGGCTACACCTTC. Protein sequence: CASRLDRDHGYTF.

The chain recombines TRBV2 with TRBJ2-1; 10 nucleotides agree with TRBD1. The J segment lost 9 bases and the V segment lost 2 bases, leaving 7 bases of the junction unmatched. The CDR3 sequence is 15 residues long. Looked up from germline, CDR1 is SNHLY and CDR2 is FYNNEI. CDR3 protein: CASSETPGTGAEQFF. The CDR3 nucleotides are TGTGCCAGCAGTGAAACTCCCGGGACAGGGGCTGAGCAGTTCTTC.

The chain has TRBV27 and TRBJ2-1, with TRBD2 matching 8 bases. The ends lost 3 bases at V and 5 bases at J; junction bases unmatched: 6. The germline V gene encodes CDR1 MNHEY and CDR2 SMNVEV (reference sequence). The CDR3 covers 15 residues. CDR3 in DNA: TGTGCCAGCAGTTTCGCCGGACTAGCCAACAATGAGCAGTTCTTC. Translating it yields CASSFAGLANNEQFF.